Here is one T cell receptor beta chain with its context. The antigen is not known. These data are taken from a study of long-term antiretroviral therapy in people with HIV. Study-wide findings and caveats: The study found that diversity rose after ART but stayed below transplant donor controls.

Investigators performed immunoSEQ version v3.0 at survey level. TCRdb's copy holds only in-frame clones and misses some; the assay was immunoSEQ multiplex PCR. The table lists some 25,000 clones, about 79% of them singletons. This CDR3 region has 14 residues. The V gene end was trimmed by 8 bases and the J gene end by 2 bases; junction bases not matched to a gene: 8. The V gene's germline CDR1 is LNHDA and CDR2 SQIVND (reference sequence). The V call is TRBV19, the J call TRBJ1-2; 7 nucleotides match TRBD1. This receptor was taken from a man under 40 with HIV. Sequences were derived from unsorted PBMCs, sampled 0.7 years before starting antiretroviral therapy. The CDR3 loop reads CASSTPGQNYGYTF. The CDR3 DNA reads TGTGCCAGTTCCACCCCGGGACAGAACTATGGCTACACCTTC.